This T cell receptor (beta chain) was identified in a study of T cell clonotyping in hematopoietic cell transplantation. Looking at the study overall: Recipients' pretransplant samples followed cytoreduction. Study-level points and caveats: Graft donor and pretransplant recipient Inverse Simpson Index values predicted broader posttransplant TCR diversity. At the given depth, recipient repertoires were over 97% de novo clonotypes.

Generated by immunoSEQ multiplex PCR, the TCRdb table keeps only in-frame clones and is missing some. The data hold approximately 11,000 clones, with 92% observed a single time. The CDR3 is 20 residues long. Germline V gives CDR1 SGHRS, CDR2 YFSETQ. The V gene end was trimmed by 2 bases and the J gene end by 4 bases; junction bases not matched to a gene: 21. Time point given: recipient sample about 28 days before transplant, after cytoreduction. Recipient blood drawn about 28 days pretransplant and days 30, 100, 180 after. In the case of this clone: The antigen is unknown.

J is TRBJ2-5 and V is TRBV5-1, with 9 bases aligning to TRBD2. The sequence derives from a woman aged 40 to 50 with acute myeloid leukemia. Some clones in this sample may be carry-over from other donors' samples. The sequenced sample was peripheral blood mononuclear cells, obtained before stem cell transplant. CDR3 sequence reads: CASSFAFRRDLNSGRETQYF. For the CDR3, the DNA is TGCGCCAGCAGCTTTGCATTTAGGCGTGACCTAAATAGCGGGAGAGAGACCCAGTACTTC.